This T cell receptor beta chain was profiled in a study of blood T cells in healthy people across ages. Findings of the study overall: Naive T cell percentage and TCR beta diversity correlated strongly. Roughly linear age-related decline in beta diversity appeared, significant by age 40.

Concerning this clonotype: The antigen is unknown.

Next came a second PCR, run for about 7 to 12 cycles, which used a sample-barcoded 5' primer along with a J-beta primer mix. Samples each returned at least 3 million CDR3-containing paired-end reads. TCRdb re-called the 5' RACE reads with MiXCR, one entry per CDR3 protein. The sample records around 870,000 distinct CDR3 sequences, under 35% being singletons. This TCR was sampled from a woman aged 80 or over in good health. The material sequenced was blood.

The CDR3 coding sequence is TGTGCCACCAGCCGCCGCCAACATATTTTCTCTGGAAACACCATATATTTT. This sequence encodes CATSRRQHIFSGNTIYF. The V call is TRBV15, the J call TRBJ1-3, with D hard to call. The germline CDR1 and CDR2 sequences are LNHNV and YYDKDF (reference sequence). This CDR3 has 17 residues. Trimming removed 5 bases from V and 0 bases from J, with 17 bases in between.